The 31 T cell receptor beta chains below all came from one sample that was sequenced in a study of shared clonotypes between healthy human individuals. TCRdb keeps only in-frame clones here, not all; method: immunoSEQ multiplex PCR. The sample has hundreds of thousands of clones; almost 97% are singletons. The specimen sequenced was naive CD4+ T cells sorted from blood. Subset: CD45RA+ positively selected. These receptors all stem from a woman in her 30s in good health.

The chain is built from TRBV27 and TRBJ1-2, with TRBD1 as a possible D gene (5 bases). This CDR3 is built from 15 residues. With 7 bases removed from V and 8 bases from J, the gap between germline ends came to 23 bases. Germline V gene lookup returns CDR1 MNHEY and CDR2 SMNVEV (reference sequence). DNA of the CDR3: TGTGCCAGCAACCCCCGGGGCAGGGACGGGGACGGCTACACCTTC. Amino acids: CASNPRGRDGDGYTF.

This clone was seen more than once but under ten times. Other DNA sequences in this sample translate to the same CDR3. This chain's CDR3 is CASSVGRTGELFF. DNA for the CDR3: TGTGCCAGCAGCGTAGGACGCACCGGGGAGCTGTTTTTT. This chain links TRBV9 with TRBJ2-2; D unresolved. The CDR3 spans 13 residues. Germline V gene data show CDR1 as SGDLS and CDR2 as YYNGEE. V lost 0 bases and J 4 bases, leaving 4 bases between the germline ends.

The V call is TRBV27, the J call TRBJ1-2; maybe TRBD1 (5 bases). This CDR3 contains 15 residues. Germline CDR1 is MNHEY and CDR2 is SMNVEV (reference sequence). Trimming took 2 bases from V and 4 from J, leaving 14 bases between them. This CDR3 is CASSLQSGPIYGYTF. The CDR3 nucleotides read TGTGCCAGCAGTTTACAGTCGGGACCGATCTATGGCTACACCTTC.

CDR3 sequence reads: CASSVDTNTEAFF. The CDR3 region has the DNA TGTGCCAGCAGCGTGGACACGAACACTGAAGCTTTCTTT. The J gene is TRBJ1-1, the V gene TRBV11-2; possibly TRBD1 for D (5 bases). The germline gives CDR1 SGHAT, CDR2 FQNNGV. The CDR3 contains 13 residues. V lost 5 bases to trimming and J lost 1 base, with 8 bases between them.

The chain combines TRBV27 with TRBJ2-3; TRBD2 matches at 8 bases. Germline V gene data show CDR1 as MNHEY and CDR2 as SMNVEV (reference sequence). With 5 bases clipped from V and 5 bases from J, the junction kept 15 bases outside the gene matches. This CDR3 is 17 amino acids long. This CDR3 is CASSTTPGTSIGDTQYF. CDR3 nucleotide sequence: TGTGCCAGCAGTACCACTCCCGGGACTAGTATCGGAGATACGCAGTATTTT.

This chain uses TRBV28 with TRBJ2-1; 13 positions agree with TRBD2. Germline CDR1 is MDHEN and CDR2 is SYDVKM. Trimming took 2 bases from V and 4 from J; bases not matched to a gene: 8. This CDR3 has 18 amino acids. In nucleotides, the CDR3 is TGTGCCAGCAGTTTAAGGCCCGGGACTAGCGGGGAATACAATGAGCAGTTCTTC. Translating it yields CASSLRPGTSGEYNEQFF.

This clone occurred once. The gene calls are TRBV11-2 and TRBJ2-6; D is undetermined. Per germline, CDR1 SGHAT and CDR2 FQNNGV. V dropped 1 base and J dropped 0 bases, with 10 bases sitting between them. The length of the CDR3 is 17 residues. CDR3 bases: TGTGCCAGCAGCTTAGTTGGGCAGGCCTCTGGGGCCAACGTCCTGACTTTC. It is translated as CASSLVGQASGANVLTF.

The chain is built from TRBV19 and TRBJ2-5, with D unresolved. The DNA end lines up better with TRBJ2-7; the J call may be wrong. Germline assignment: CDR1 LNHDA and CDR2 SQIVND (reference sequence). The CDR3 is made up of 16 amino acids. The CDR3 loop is CASSTSDSLSWGEQYF. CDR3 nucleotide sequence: TGTGCCAGTAGTACCTCCGACTCCCTCAGCTGGGGCGAGCAGTACTTC.

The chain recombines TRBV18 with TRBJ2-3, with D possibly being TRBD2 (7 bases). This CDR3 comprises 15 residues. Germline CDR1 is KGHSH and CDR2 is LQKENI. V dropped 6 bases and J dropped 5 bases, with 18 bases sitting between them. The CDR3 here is CASSSTSIGGDTQYF. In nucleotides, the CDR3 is TGTGCCAGCTCGTCGACTAGCATAGGGGGAGATACGCAGTATTTT.

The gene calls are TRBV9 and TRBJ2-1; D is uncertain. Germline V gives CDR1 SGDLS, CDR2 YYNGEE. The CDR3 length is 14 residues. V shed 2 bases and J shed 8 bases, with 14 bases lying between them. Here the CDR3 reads CASSVRALSDEQFF. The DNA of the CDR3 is TGTGCCAGCAGCGTGCGAGCCCTCTCGGATGAGCAGTTCTTC.

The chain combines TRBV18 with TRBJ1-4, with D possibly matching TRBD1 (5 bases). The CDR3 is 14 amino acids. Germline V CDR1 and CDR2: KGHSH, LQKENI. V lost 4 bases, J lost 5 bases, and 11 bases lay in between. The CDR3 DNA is TGTGCCAGCTCACTTCGACAGTCGAATGAAAAACTGTTTTTT. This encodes CASSLRQSNEKLFF.

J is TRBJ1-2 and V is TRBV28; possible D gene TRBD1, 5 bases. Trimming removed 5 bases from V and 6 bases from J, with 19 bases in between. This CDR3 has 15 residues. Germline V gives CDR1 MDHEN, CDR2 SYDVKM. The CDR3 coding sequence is TGTGCCAGCAGTACCGACGGGGCGAGCTTGCATGGCTACACCTTC. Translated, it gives CASSTDGASLHGYTF.

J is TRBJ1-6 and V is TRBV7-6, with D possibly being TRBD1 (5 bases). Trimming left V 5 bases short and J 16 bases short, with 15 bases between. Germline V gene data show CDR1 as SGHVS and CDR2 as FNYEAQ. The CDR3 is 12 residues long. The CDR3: CASSRSPGVLHF. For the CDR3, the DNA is TGTGCCAGCAGCCGATCACCGGGGGTTCTCCACTTT.

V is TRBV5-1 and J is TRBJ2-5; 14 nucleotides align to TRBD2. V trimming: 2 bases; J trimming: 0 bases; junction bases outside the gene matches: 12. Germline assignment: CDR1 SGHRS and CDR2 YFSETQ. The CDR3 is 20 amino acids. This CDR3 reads CASSFGTSGRIRGYQETQYF. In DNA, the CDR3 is TGCGCCAGCAGCTTCGGGACTAGCGGGAGAATCCGTGGGTACCAAGAGACCCAGTACTTC.

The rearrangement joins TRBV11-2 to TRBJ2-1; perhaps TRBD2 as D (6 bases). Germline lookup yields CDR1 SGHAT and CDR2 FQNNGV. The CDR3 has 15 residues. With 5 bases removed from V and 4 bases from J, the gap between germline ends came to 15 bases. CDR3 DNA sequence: TGTGCCAGCAGCCTGGACTACCAACCATACAATGAGCAGTTCTTC. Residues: CASSLDYQPYNEQFF.

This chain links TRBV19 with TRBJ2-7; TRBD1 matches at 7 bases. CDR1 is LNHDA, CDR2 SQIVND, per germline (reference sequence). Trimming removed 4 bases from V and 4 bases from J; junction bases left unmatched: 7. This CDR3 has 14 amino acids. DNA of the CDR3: TGTGCCAGTAGTAATGGACAGGCTGTTTACGAGCAGTACTTC. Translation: CASSNGQAVYEQYF.

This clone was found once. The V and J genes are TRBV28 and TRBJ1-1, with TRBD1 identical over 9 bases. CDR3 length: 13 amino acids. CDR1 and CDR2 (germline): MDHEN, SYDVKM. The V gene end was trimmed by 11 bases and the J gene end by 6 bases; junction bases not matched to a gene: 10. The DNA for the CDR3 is TGTGCCTCCCAGACAGGGGGGTGGTCTGAAGCTTTCTTT. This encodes CASQTGGWSEAFF.

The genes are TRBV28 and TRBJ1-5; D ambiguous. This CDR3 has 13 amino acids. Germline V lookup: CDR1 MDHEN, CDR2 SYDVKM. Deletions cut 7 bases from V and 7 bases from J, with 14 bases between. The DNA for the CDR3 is TGTGCCAGCATGTATTCGATTTCCCAGCCCCAGCATTTT. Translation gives CASMYSISQPQHF.

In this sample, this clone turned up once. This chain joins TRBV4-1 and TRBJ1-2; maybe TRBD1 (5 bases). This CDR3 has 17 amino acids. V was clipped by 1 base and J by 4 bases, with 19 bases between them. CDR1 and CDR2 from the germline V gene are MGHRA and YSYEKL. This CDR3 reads CASSQAPTGVYSYGYTF. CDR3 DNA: TGCGCCAGCAGCCAAGCCCCAACAGGCGTTTATTCCTATGGCTACACCTTC.

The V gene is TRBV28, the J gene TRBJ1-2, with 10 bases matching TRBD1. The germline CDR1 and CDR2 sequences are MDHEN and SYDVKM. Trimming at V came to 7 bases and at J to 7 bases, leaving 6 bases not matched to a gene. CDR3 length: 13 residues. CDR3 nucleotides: TGTGCCAGCACCCTCGGACAGGGGGGTGGCTACACCTTC. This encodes CASTLGQGGGYTF.

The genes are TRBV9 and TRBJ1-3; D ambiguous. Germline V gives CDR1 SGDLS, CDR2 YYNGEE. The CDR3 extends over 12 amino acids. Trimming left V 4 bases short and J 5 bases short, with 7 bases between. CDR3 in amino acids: CASSQSRNTIYF. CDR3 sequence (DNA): TGTGCCAGCAGCCAGAGTCGAAACACCATATATTTT.

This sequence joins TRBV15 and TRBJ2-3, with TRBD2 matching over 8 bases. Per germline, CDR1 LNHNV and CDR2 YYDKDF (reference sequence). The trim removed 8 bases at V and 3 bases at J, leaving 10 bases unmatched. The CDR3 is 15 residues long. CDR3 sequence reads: CATAPAGGTTDTQYF. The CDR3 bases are TGTGCCACCGCACCTGCGGGAGGAACGACAGATACGCAGTATTTT.

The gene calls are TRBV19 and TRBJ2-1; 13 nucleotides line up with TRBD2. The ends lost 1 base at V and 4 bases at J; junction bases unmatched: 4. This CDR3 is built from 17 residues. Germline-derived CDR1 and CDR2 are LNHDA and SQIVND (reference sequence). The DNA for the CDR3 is TGTGCCAGTAGTATAGCCCGACTAGCGGGAGGTTACAATGAGCAGTTCTTC. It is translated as CASSIARLAGGYNEQFF.

The CDR3 reads CASSLELADTDTQYF. The CDR3 DNA reads as TGTGCCAGCAGCTTAGAACTAGCGGACACAGATACGCAGTATTTT. J is TRBJ2-3 and V is TRBV7-9; 8 positions match TRBD2. Germline-derived CDR1 and CDR2 are SEHNR and FQNEAQ (reference sequence). The CDR3 length is 15 residues. Trimming took 1 base from V and 2 from J; bases not matched to a gene: 2.

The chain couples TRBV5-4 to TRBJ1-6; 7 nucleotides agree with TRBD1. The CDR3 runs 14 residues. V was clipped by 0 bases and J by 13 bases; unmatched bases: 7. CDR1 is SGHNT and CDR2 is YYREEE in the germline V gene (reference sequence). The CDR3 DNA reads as TGTGCCAGCAGCTTGGGGCAGGGGGACGGTCCCCTCCACTTT. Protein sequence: CASSLGQGDGPLHF.

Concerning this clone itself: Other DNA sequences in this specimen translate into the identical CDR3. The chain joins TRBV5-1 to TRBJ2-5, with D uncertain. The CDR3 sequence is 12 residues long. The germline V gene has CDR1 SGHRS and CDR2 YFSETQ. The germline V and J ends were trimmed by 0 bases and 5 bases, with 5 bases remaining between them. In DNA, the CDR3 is TGCGCCAGCAGCTTGGCGGCGGAGACCCAGTACTTC. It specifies CASSLAAETQYF.

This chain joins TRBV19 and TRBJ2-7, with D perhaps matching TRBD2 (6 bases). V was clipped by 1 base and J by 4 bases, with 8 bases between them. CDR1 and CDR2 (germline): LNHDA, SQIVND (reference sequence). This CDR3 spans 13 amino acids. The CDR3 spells CASSIVSGYEQYF. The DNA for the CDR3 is TGTGCCAGTAGTATAGTCAGCGGGTACGAGCAGTACTTC.

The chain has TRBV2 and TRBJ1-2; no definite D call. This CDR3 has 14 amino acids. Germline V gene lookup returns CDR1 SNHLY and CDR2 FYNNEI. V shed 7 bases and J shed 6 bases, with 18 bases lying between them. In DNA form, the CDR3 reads TGTGCCAGCACCGCACAGAGACGTGACAATGGCTACACCTTC. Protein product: CASTAQRRDNGYTF.

In DNA, the CDR3 is TGCGCCAGCACCCCCAACGAGCGAGAGACCCAGTACTTC. Residues: CASTPNERETQYF. The chain couples TRBV5-1 to TRBJ2-5; D gene uncertain. The V gene lost 6 bases and the J gene lost 4 bases, with 13 bases spanning the gap. Germline V gene lookup returns CDR1 SGHRS and CDR2 YFSETQ. The CDR3 covers 13 residues.

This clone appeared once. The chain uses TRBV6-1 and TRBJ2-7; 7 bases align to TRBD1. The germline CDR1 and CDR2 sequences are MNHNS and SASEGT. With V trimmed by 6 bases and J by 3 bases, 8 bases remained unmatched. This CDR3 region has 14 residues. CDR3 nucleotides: TGTGCCAGCAGGGATACAGGGGAGCGCTACGAGCAGTACTTC. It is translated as CASRDTGERYEQYF.

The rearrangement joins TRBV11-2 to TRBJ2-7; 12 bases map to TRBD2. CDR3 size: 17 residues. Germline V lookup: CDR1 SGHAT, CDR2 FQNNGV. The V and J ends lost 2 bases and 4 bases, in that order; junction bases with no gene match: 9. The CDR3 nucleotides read TGTGCCAGCAGCTTAATGCCGACTAGCGGGAGCGGTTACGAGCAGTACTTC. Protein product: CASSLMPTSGSGYEQYF.